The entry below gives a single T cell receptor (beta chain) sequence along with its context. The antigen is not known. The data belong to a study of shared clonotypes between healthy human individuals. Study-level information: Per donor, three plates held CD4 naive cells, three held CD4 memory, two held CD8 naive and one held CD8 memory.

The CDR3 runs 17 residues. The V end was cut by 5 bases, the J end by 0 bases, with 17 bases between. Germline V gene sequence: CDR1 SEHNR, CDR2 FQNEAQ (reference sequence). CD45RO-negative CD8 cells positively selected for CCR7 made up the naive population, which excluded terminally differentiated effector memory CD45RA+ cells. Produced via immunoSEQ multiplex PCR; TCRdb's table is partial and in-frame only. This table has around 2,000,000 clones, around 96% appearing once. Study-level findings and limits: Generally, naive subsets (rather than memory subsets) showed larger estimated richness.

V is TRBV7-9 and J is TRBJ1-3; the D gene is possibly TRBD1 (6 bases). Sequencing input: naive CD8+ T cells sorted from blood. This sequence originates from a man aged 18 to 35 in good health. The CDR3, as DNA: TGTGCCAGCAGCCCCGGGCAGGGGACACTCTCTGGAAACACCATATATTTT. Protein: CASSPGQGTLSGNTIYF. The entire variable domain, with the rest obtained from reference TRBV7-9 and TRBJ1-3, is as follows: DTGVSQNPRHKITKRGQNVTFRCDPISEHNRLYWYRQTLGQGPEFLTYFQNEAQLEKSRLLSDRFSAERPKGSFSTLEIQRTEQGDSAMYLCASSPGQGTLSGNTIYFGEGSWLTVV.